The 25 T cell receptor beta chains below were found in one sample sequenced in a study of blood T cells in healthy people across ages. Combining a sample-barcoded 5' primer with a J-beta primer mix, a second PCR ran for roughly 7 to 12 cycles. One entry per CDR3 protein, called by TCRdb with MiXCR from the 5' RACE reads. The sample records some 1.4 million distinct CDR3 sequences, around 42% being singletons. The sequenced sample was blood. All receptors derive from a woman between 18 and 29 years old in good health.

This clonotype was counted ten times or more. The rearrangement uses TRBV27 and TRBJ2-2; D gene unclear. This CDR3 is built from 13 residues. Per the germline V gene, CDR1 is MNHEY and CDR2 is SMNVEV (reference sequence). V was clipped by 3 bases and J by 2 bases, with 4 bases between them. CDR3 in amino acids: CASSFSNTGELFF. CDR3 coding DNA: TGTGCCAGCAGTTTTTCCAACACCGGGGAGCTGTTTTTT.

The table lists this clonotype with a count of one. One end of the junction varies from germline; a read error may be responsible. V is TRBV20-1 and J is TRBJ1-2; D is perhaps TRBD1 (6 bases). This CDR3 contains 11 residues. Germline V gives CDR1 DFQATT, CDR2 SNEGSKA (reference sequence). The CDR3 protein is CGARGQGGYTF. DNA of the CDR3: TGCGGTGCTAGGGGACAAGGGGGCTACACCTTC.

The V and J genes are TRBV5-5 and TRBJ2-1; TRBD1 matches at 11 bases. From germline, CDR1 is SGHKS and CDR2 YYEKEE (reference sequence). The CDR3 consists of 14 residues. Trimming cost V 7 bases and J 0 bases; bases outside gene matches: 0. In DNA form, the CDR3 reads TGTGCCAGCGGGACAGGGGGCTCCTACAATGAGCAGTTCTTC. Its translation: CASGTGGSYNEQFF.

The J gene is TRBJ2-5, the V gene TRBV18; tentatively, D is TRBD1 (5 bases). Germline CDR1 is KGHSH and CDR2 is LQKENI. This CDR3 comprises 14 residues. V was trimmed by 0 bases and J by 4 bases, leaving 9 bases between them. DNA for the CDR3: TGTGCCAGCTCACCACCGTGGCAGGGAGAGACCCAGTACTTC. This encodes CASSPPWQGETQYF.

In nucleotides, the CDR3 is TGTGCCAGCAGCGCCCGGGGGGACAGTGGCTACAATGAGCAGTTCTTC. Translated: CASSARGDSGYNEQFF. The chain has TRBV9 and TRBJ2-1; possibly TRBD1 or TRBD2 for D (7 bases each). Per germline, CDR1 SGDLS and CDR2 YYNGEE. This CDR3 has 16 residues. Trimming took off 3 bases at V and 3 bases at J, with 16 bases between the two ends.

This clonotype was recorded a few times. The CDR3 nucleotides read TGTGCCAGCAGTTTCCGGGCGCCTGGGGCCAACGTCCTGACTTTC. Translation: CASSFRAPGANVLTF. The chain uses TRBV27 and TRBJ2-6; D ambiguous. V dropped 3 bases and J dropped 2 bases, with 8 bases sitting between them. Germline CDR1 MNHEY, CDR2 SMNVEV (reference sequence). This CDR3 comprises 15 residues.

V and J are TRBV5-6 and TRBJ2-5; 7 nucleotides agree with TRBD1. V shed 1 base and J 5 bases; nucleotides not matched to a gene: 8. Looked up from germline, CDR1 is SGHDT and CDR2 is YYEEEE. There are 15 residues in the CDR3. This CDR3 is CASSLTRQGWETQYF. The DNA for the CDR3 is TGTGCCAGCAGCTTGACCAGACAGGGTTGGGAGACCCAGTACTTC.

The chain joins TRBV6-2 or TRBV6-3 to TRBJ2-5; D call uncertain. V was pared by 3 bases and J by 5 bases, with 19 bases between. CDR1 and CDR2 (germline): MNHEY, SVGEGT. This CDR3 spans 16 amino acids. In DNA, the CDR3 is TGTGCCAGCAGTTATCGGGTTCCCTCGGTAAGGGAGACCCAGTACTTC. Its translation: CASSYRVPSVRETQYF.

This clonotype was counted a single time. This chain joins TRBV6-5 and TRBJ2-7, with TRBD1 identical over 8 bases. Germline values: CDR1 MNHEY, CDR2 SVGAGI. V trimming: 10 bases; J trimming: 7 bases; junction bases outside the gene matches: 15. This CDR3 spans 14 amino acids. CDR3 loop: CANNRDRGEGEQYF. The CDR3 DNA is TGTGCCAACAATAGAGACAGGGGAGAGGGTGAGCAGTACTTC.

The rearrangement links TRBV3-1 to TRBJ2-7, with D unresolved. CDR1 LGHDT and CDR2 YNNKEL come from the germline V gene (reference sequence). The germline V and J ends were trimmed by 4 bases and 0 bases, with 10 bases remaining between them. The CDR3 length is 14 residues. The CDR3 nucleotides read TGTGCCAGCAGCCGACGGGCGGACTCCTACGAGCAGTACTTC. The encoded protein is CASSRRADSYEQYF.

This clonotype was recorded at least ten times. The rearrangement joins TRBV6-4 to TRBJ2-2; D not certain. Deletions cut 0 bases from V and 7 bases from J, with 3 bases between. CDR3 length equals 12 residues. Germline V CDR1 and CDR2: MRHNA, SNTAGT. This CDR3 reads CASSDSLGELFF. The CDR3 coding sequence is TGTGCCAGCAGTGACTCGCTCGGGGAGCTGTTTTTT.

The chain joins TRBV4-2 to TRBJ1-1; no definite D call. V gave up 3 bases and J gave up 7 bases, with 6 bases separating them. The CDR3 covers 11 residues. The germline gives CDR1 LGHNA, CDR2 YNFKEQ. In nucleotides, the CDR3 is TGTGCCAGCAGCCAGGGAGATGAAGCTTTCTTT. Translation gives CASSQGDEAFF.

There are a few counts of this clonotype. This sequence joins TRBV20-1 and TRBJ2-1, with 7 bases lining up with TRBD2. The germline gives CDR1 DFQATT, CDR2 SNEGSKA (reference sequence). The CDR3 sequence is 16 residues long. Germline trimming cut 3 bases from V and 7 bases from J; bases unmatched to any gene: 15. This CDR3 reads CSASLIGGGPGNEQFF. CDR3 coding DNA: TGCAGTGCTAGTCTGATTGGGGGAGGGCCTGGTAATGAGCAGTTCTTC.

This clonotype was recorded many times. V gene TRBV20-1 combines with J gene TRBJ2-1, with 8 bases identical to TRBD2. Unmatched junction bases numbered 12, after V lost 3 bases and J lost 2 bases. The CDR3 extends over 17 amino acids. CDR1 is DFQATT, CDR2 SNEGSKA, per germline (reference sequence). For the CDR3, the DNA is TGCAGTGCTAGTCAGCGGGGGTTTGAGGGCCCCTACAATGAGCAGTTCTTC. Translation: CSASQRGFEGPYNEQFF.

DNA for the CDR3: TGCAGTGCTCCGGGACAATGGGTCAATGAGCAGTTCTTC. This codes for CSAPGQWVNEQFF. The chain joins TRBV20-1 to TRBJ2-1; the D gene is possibly TRBD1 (6 bases). The germline CDR1 and CDR2 sequences are DFQATT and SNEGSKA (reference sequence). The CDR3 totals 13 residues. The germline V and J ends were trimmed by 5 bases and 6 bases, with 14 bases remaining between them.

The chain uses TRBV4-1 and TRBJ1-1; D is undetermined. There are 14 residues in the CDR3. Trimming shortened V by 3 bases and J by 0 bases, and 8 bases separated the two germline ends. Germline values: CDR1 MGHRA, CDR2 YSYEKL. CDR3 in DNA: TGCGCCAGCAGCCAGACTCCTATGAACACTGAAGCTTTCTTT. Residues: CASSQTPMNTEAFF.

The chain uses TRBV7-9 and TRBJ2-7, with 8 bases fitting TRBD1. The CDR3 has 15 residues. Trimming took 1 base from V and 5 from J; bases not matched to a gene: 7. In germline, CDR1 is SEHNR, CDR2 FQNEAQ (reference sequence). CDR3 nucleotides: TGTGCCAGCAGCTTAGGTGATGACAGGGGACACGAGCAGTACTTC. It translates to CASSLGDDRGHEQYF.

This clonotype was found once. The chain carries TRBV5-1 and TRBJ2-1; TRBD2 is a possible D gene (7 bases). The V end lost 3 bases, the J end lost 8 bases, and 15 bases lay between the germline ends. CDR3 length: 14 residues. Per the germline V gene, CDR1 is SGHRS and CDR2 is YFSETQ. CDR3 region: CASSSRGGGDEQFF. CDR3 sequence (DNA): TGCGCCAGCAGCTCCCGGGGAGGGGGTGATGAGCAGTTCTTC.

This clonotype was seen more than once but under ten times. The chain combines TRBV20-1 with TRBJ2-7; 9 nucleotides align to TRBD2. The germline V gene has CDR1 DFQATT and CDR2 SNEGSKA (reference sequence). Trimming took 1 base from V and 0 from J; bases not matched to a gene: 7. The CDR3 is made up of 16 amino acids. CDR3 sequence (DNA): TGCAGTGCTAGAGCCCTCCCGACTAGCGGCTCCTACGAGCAGTACTTC. As protein: CSARALPTSGSYEQYF.

The chain employs TRBV4-1 and TRBJ2-3; TRBD2 agrees at 13 bases. Germline V gene data show CDR1 as MGHRA and CDR2 as YSYEKL. V lost 0 bases to trimming and J lost 3 bases; unmatched junction nucleotides: 3. The CDR3 loop spans 17 amino acids. Here the CDR3 DNA reads TGCGCCAGCAGCCAAGATGGGACTAGCGGGAAAACAGATACGCAGTATTTT. Amino acids: CASSQDGTSGKTDTQYF.

V usage is TRBV6-6 and J usage is TRBJ1-2; unclear D gene. Germline-derived CDR1 and CDR2 are MNHNY and SVGAGI (reference sequence). This CDR3 has 11 amino acids. V lost 8 bases and J lost 4, with 8 bases in between. The CDR3: CASLTAYGYTF. The CDR3 DNA sequence: TGTGCCAGCTTGACGGCCTATGGCTACACCTTC.

This chain links TRBV6-1 with TRBJ2-4; D possibly uses TRBD1 or TRBD2 (5 bases each). The DNA end is a closer match to TRBJ2-7, so the J assignment may be wrong. Germline V gives CDR1 MNHNS, CDR2 SASEGT. This CDR3 has 15 amino acids. The chain's CDR3 is CASSVGRAEKYEQYF. For the CDR3, the DNA is TGTGCCAGCAGTGTGGGACGAGCGGAGAAGTACGAGCAGTACTTC.

This clonotype was counted a few times. This sequence joins TRBV11-3 and TRBJ2-3; D gene uncertain. CDR3 length: 14 amino acids. CDR1 and CDR2 from the germline V gene are SGHNT and YENEEA. Trimming shortened V by 5 bases and J by 4 bases, and 13 bases separated the two germline ends. CDR3 sequence: CASSPRGRADTQYF. The CDR3 DNA reads as TGTGCCAGCAGCCCCCGCGGTCGAGCAGATACGCAGTATTTT.

The chain employs TRBV20-1 and TRBJ2-7, with TRBD2 matching 8 bases. V lost 2 bases to trimming and J lost 4 bases; unmatched junction nucleotides: 7. Germline V CDR1 and CDR2: DFQATT, SNEGSKA (reference sequence). The CDR3 contains 14 residues. The CDR3 protein is CSARLAGNLYEQYF. In DNA, the CDR3 is TGCAGTGCTAGACTAGCGGGTAATTTATACGAGCAGTACTTC.

This clonotype appeared a few times. The chain has TRBV28 and TRBJ2-7; the D is unclear. Germline lookup yields CDR1 MDHEN and CDR2 SYDVKM. Trimming took 6 bases from V and 0 from J, leaving 21 bases between them. This CDR3 contains 17 residues. The CDR3 spells CASSRSPETTSSYEQYF. CDR3 bases: TGTGCCAGCAGCCGTTCCCCCGAGACCACGAGCTCCTACGAGCAGTACTTC. The entire variable domain, with the rest obtained from reference TRBV28 and TRBJ2-7, is as follows: DVKVTQSSRYLVKRTGEKVFLECVQDMDHENMFWYRQDPGLGLRLIYFSYDVKMKEKGDIPEGYSVSREKKERFSLILESASTNQTSMYLCASSRSPETTSSYEQYFGPGTRLTVT.